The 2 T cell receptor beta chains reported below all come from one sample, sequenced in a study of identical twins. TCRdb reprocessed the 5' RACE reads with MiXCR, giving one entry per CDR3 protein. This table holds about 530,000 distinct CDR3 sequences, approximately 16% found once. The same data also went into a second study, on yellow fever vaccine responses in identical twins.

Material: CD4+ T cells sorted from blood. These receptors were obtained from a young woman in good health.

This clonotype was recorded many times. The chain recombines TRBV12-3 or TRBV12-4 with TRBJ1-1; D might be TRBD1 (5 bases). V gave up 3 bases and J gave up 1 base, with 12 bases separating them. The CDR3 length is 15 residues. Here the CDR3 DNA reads TGTGCCAGCAGTTTCCCCAGGGTTGGGAACACTGAAGCTTTCTTT. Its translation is CASSFPRVGNTEAFF.

CDR3 coding DNA: TGTGCCAGTAGTAATCCAGGGGTGAAAGATGAGCAGTTCTTC. Protein product: CASSNPGVKDEQFF. V and J are TRBV19 and TRBJ2-1, with a tentative D call TRBD1 (6 bases). The CDR3 runs 14 residues. Germline assignment: CDR1 LNHDA and CDR2 SQIVND (reference sequence). V lost 4 bases and J lost 8, with 15 bases in between. Full variable domain (remainder filled in from reference TRBV19 and TRBJ2-1): DGGITQSPKYLFRKEGQNVTLSCEQNLNHDAMYWYRQDPGQGLRLIYYSQIVNDFQKGDIAEGYSVSREKKESFPLTVTSAQKNPTAFYLCASSNPGVKDEQFFGPGTRLTVL.